Listed below are T cell receptor beta chains from one sample, sequenced in a study of graft-versus-host responses after intestinal transplantation. The data were produced by immunoSEQ multiplex PCR, yet TCRdb's version contains in-frame clones alone and is incomplete. The table includes tens of thousands of clones, roughly 89% detected once. The input for sequencing was PBMCs, taken approximately four months after intestinal transplantation. The receptors come from a human patient who received an intestinal transplant, so some T cells may come from the graft donor. The CDR3 runs from the conserved cysteine through the conserved F or W. The order of the fields is J gene, D gene, V gene, clone size, CDR3 DNA, CDR3 protein. The D gene is left open where the match is weak. Clone size is not always given. Where it is, it says once, few, many or a class for expanded clones.

>TRBJ2-1|NA|TRBV4-1|few
TGCGCCAGCAGCCAAATCCCCGGGATTAGGGACACCTACAATGAGCAGTTCTTC
CASSQIPGIRDTYNEQFF
>TRBJ2-2|NA|TRBV5-4|NA
TGTGCCAGTCTACGCCCTAGCACCGGGGAGCTGTTTTTT
CASLRPSTGELFF
>TRBJ2-2|NA|TRBV6-6|NA
TGTGCCAGCAGTTCCGACAGAACCTACACCGGGGAGCTGTTTTTT
CASSSDRTYTGELFF
>TRBJ2-7|NA|TRBV7-8|NA
TGTGCCAGCAGCTTAGACCTGGGGGGCTCCTACGAGCAGTACTTC
CASSLDLGGSYEQYF
>TRBJ1-5|NA|TRBV6-5|NA
TGTGCCAGCACCCAACCCCTTGGTAGCAATCAGCCCCAGCATTTT
CASTQPLGSNQPQHF
>TRBJ1-2|NA|TRBV19|NA
TGTGCCAGTAGTATAGGGGGCCTACTCGGAGGCTACACCTTC
CASSIGGLLGGYTF
>TRBJ2-1|NA|TRBV6-6|NA
TGTGCCAGCAGTTTTCCTAGCAATGAGCAGTTCTTC
CASSFPSNEQFF
>TRBJ1-1|TRBD1|TRBV7-6|NA
TGTGCCAGCAGCTTAGGGACAGGGCGAGCTTTCTTT
CASSLGTGRAFF
>TRBJ2-1|NA|TRBV7-8|NA
TGTGCCAGCAGCTTAGGGTTGGGCGATGAGCAGTTCTTC
CASSLGLGDEQFF
>TRBJ2-3|NA|TRBV6-1|NA
TGTGCCAGCAGTGAGGGACCCGCTAGCACAGATACGCAGTATTTT
CASSEGPASTDTQYF
>TRBJ1-2|NA|TRBV2|NA
TGTGCCAGCATGAGGGACCAAGCTAACTATGGCTACACCTTC
CASMRDQANYGYTF
>TRBJ1-2|NA|TRBV28|NA
TGTGCCAGCAGTATGAGACGCCGTCCTAACTATGGCTACACCTTC
CASSMRRRPNYGYTF
>TRBJ2-7|TRBD2|TRBV19|NA
TGTGCCAGTAGTACTCTAGCGGGAGAGGTCTACGAGCAGTACTTC
CASSTLAGEVYEQYF
>TRBJ1-2|NA|TRBV5-1|NA
TGCGCCAGCAAGGAAGGCGACAGTCATGGCTACACCTTC
CASKEGDSHGYTF
>TRBJ2-7|NA|TRBV5-6|NA
TGTGCCAGCAGCTTGACGAGGGGGATCTACGAGCAGTACTTC
CASSLTRGIYEQYF
>TRBJ1-5|NA|TRBV18|NA
TGTGCCAGCTCACCTGATAGCAATCAGCCCCAGCATTTT
CASSPDSNQPQHF
>TRBJ2-1|TRBD2|TRBV5-1|NA
TGCGCCAGCAGCTTGGACGGGACTAGCGGGAGGCAGCAGTTCTTC
CASSLDGTSGRQQFF
>TRBJ2-7|NA|TRBV7-9|NA
TGCGCCAGCAGCTTATCCGTTTCCTACGAGCAGTACTTC
CASSLSVSYEQYF
>TRBJ1-4|NA|TRBV4-2|NA
TGTGCCAGCAGCCCACGGGGGTTCGGAACAACTAATGAAAAACTGTTTTTT
CASSPRGFGTTNEKLFF
>TRBJ2-1|NA|TRBV5-1|once
TGCGCCAGCAGCTCGGGACTTTTCTACAATGAGCAGTTCTTC
CASSSGLFYNEQFF
>TRBJ2-3|NA|TRBV5-1|NA
TGCGCCAGCAGCTGGGGGGGCACAGATACGCAGTATTTT
CASSWGGTDTQYF
>TRBJ2-3|TRBD1|TRBV13|NA
TGTGCCAGCAGCTTGGGACAGGGGTACGCAGATACGCAGTATTTT
CASSLGQGYADTQYF
>TRBJ2-1|TRBD2|TRBV5-1|NA
TGCGCCAGCAGCTTGGCCTACCCTAGCGGGGCCAATGAGCAGTTCTTC
CASSLAYPSGANEQFF
>TRBJ1-2|NA|TRBV6-5|NA
TGTGCCAGCAGTTATGGACCTAGCGGAGGCTACACCTTC
CASSYGPSGGYTF
>TRBJ2-7|TRBD2|TRBV7-3|NA
TGTGCCAGCAGCTTGGGGTCTGGGGAGGGGTACGAGCAGTACTTC
CASSLGSGEGYEQYF
>TRBJ2-7|NA|TRBV2|NA
TGTGCCAGCGGCCAGGACCCTTACGAGCAGTACTTC
CASGQDPYEQYF
>TRBJ2-6|NA|TRBV7-9|NA
TGTGCCAGCAGCTCAAAGAGGGCCAACGTCCTGACTTTC
CASSSKRANVLTF
>TRBJ2-5|TRBD2|TRBV11-3|NA
TGTGCCAGCAGCACCAAGCGGGGGGGCCAAGAGACCCAGTACTTC
CASSTKRGGQETQYF
>TRBJ2-1|NA|TRBV6-5|NA
TGTGCCAGCAGTTATGACAATGAGCAGTTCTTC
CASSYDNEQFF
>TRBJ2-1|NA|TRBV9|NA
TGTGCCAGCAGCGTAGGGATGGGTGAGCAGTTCTTC
CASSVGMGEQFF
>TRBJ2-7|NA|TRBV7-9|NA
TGTGCCAGCACATCGGCAGTCTACGAGCAGTACTTC
CASTSAVYEQYF
>TRBJ1-4|NA|TRBV7-9|NA
TGTGCCAGCAGCCGACCGACCATAACTAATGAAAAACTGTTTTTT
CASSRPTITNEKLFF
>TRBJ2-3|NA|TRBV2|NA
TGTGCCTATTTGGGGAGTGAAGATACGCAGTATTTT
CAYLGSEDTQYF
>TRBJ2-7|NA|TRBV6-5|NA
TGTGCCAGCAGCTCAGCCGGGCCGAGGATCTACGAGCAGTACTTC
CASSSAGPRIYEQYF
>TRBJ2-7|NA|TRBV6-5|NA
TGTGCCAGCAGTTACGGAGCGGAGGCCTACGAGCAGTACTTC
CASSYGAEAYEQYF